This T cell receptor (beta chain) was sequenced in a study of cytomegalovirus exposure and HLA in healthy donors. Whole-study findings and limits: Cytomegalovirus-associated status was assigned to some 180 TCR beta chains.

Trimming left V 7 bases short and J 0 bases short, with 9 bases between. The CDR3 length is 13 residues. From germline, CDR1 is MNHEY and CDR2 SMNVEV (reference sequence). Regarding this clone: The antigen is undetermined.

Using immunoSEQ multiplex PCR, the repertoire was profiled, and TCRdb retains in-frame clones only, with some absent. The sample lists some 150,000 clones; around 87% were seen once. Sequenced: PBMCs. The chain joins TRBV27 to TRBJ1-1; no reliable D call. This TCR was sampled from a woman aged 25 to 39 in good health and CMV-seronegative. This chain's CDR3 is CASTTGLNTEAFF. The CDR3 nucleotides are TGTGCCAGCACAACGGGTTTGAACACTGAAGCTTTCTTT.